This paragraph covers one TCR beta chain sequence. Its antigen remains unidentified. The record originates from a study of human versus mouse CDR3 diversity and MHC coevolution. Turning to the study itself: Reported immunoSEQ sensitivity was one in 200,000 T cells, with reduced amplification bias. Each sample yielded about 0.6 x 10^7 to 1.8 x 10^7 valid reads. Study-level points and caveats: Six MHC II alleles selected the human T cells. Human CDR3s averaged more deletions and insertions than mouse CDR3s.

This CDR3 is built from 15 residues. Germline lookup yields CDR1 SNHLY and CDR2 FYNNEI. The V segment lost 8 bases and the J segment 2 bases; nucleotides outside the gene matches: 5. The repertoire was sequenced with immunoSEQ multiplex PCR; TCRdb's copy has only in-frame clones and lacks some. The sample contains about 83,000 clones, around 92% of which appear only once. Sequencing was done on a sample of naive CD4+ T cells from blood. Subset noted: CD45RO-negative CD62L-positive naive CD4 T cells. This receptor was identified in a person aged 25 to 69 in good health. The V and J genes are TRBV2 and TRBJ2-3; 12 nucleotides agree with TRBD2. In DNA form, the CDR3 reads TGTGCCAGCGGAAGGACTAGCGGGGACACAGATACGCAGTATTTT. Protein sequence: CASGRTSGDTDTQYF.